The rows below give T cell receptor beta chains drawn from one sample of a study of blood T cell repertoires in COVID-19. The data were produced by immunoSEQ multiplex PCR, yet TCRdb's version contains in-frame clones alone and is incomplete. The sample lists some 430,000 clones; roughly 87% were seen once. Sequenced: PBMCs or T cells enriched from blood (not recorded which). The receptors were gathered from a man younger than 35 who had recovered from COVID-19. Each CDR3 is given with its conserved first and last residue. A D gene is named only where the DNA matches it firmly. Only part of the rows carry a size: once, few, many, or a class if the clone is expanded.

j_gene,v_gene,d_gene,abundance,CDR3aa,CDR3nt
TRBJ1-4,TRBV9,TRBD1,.,CASSTMTGNLLATNEKLFF,TGTGCCAGCAGCACCATGACAGGGAACCTCCTAGCAACTAATGAAAAACTGTTTTTT
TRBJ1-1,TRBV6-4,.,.,CASSVFLGGTEAFF,TGTGCCAGCAGTGTCTTCCTAGGGGGCACTGAAGCTTTCTTT
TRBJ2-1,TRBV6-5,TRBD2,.,CASSSPRSGGHNEQFF,TGTGCCAGCAGTTCTCCGAGGAGCGGGGGACACAATGAGCAGTTCTTC
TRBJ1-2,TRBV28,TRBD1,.,CASSLTGAGGYGYTF,TGTGCCAGCAGTTTGACAGGGGCCGGGGGATATGGCTACACCTTC
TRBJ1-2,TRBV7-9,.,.,CASSPRNPGYGYTF,TGTGCCAGCAGCCCAAGAAACCCGGGCTATGGCTACACCTTC
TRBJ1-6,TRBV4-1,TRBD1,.,CASSQPDRGGSPLHF,TGCGCCAGCAGCCAACCGGACAGGGGAGGTTCACCCCTCCACTTT
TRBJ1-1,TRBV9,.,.,CASSAGLKSPPKAFF,TGTGCCAGCAGCGCAGGGCTTAAGTCGCCTCCGAAAGCTTTCTTT
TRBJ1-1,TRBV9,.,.,CASGQLNTEAFF,TGTGCCAGCGGACAGCTTAACACTGAAGCTTTCTTT
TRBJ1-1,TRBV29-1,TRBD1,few,CSAIRDPGGSNTEAFF,TGCAGCGCAATTCGCGACCCAGGGGGGTCGAACACTGAAGCTTTCTTT
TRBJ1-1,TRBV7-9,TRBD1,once,CASSNTKDRGDTEAFF,TGTGCCAGCAGCAACACCAAGGACAGGGGAGACACTGAAGCTTTCTTT
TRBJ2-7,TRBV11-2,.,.,CASSDVAYSYEQYF,TGTGCCAGCAGTGACGTAGCATACTCCTACGAGCAGTACTTC
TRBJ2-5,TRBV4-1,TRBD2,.,CASSLSGSPQETQYF,TGCGCCAGCAGCCTTAGCGGGAGCCCCCAAGAGACCCAGTACTTC
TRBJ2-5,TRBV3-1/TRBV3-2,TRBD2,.,CASSQMWEGRQETQYF,TGTGCCAGCAGCCAAATGTGGGAGGGCCGCCAAGAGACCCAGTACTTC
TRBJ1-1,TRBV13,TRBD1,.,CASSLTGGGTEAFF,TGTGCCAGCAGCTTAACAGGGGGTGGGACTGAAGCTTTCTTT
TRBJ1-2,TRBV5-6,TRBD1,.,CASSSGTGADYGYTF,TGTGCCAGCAGCTCCGGGACAGGGGCGGACTATGGCTACACCTTC
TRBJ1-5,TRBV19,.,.,CASSIEAAQPQHF,TGTGCCAGTAGTATAGAGGCGGCTCAGCCCCAGCATTTT
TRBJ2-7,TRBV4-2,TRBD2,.,CASSQERREFGEQYF,TGTGCCAGCAGCCAAGAAAGGCGGGAGTTCGGCGAGCAGTACTTC
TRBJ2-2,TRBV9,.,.,CASSVEVTVSGELFF,TGTGCCAGCAGCGTTGAGGTGACGGTTTCCGGGGAGCTGTTTTTT
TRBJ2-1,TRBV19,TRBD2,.,CASTKTSGSSYNEQFF,TGTGCCAGTACCAAGACTAGCGGGAGCTCCTACAATGAGCAGTTCTTC
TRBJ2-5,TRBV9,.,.,CASSLSGETRETQYF,TGTGCCAGCAGCCTAAGTGGGGAGACACGGGAGACCCAGTACTTC
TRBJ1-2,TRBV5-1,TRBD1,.,CASSLGTGSYYGYTF,TGCGCCAGCAGCTTAGGGACAGGGAGTTACTATGGCTACACCTTC
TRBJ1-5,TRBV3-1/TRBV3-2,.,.,CASSQTDSNQPQHF,TGTGCCAGCAGCCAGACAGATAGCAATCAGCCCCAGCATTTT
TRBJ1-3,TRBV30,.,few,CAWSPRGYFSSGNTIYF,TGTGCCTGGAGTCCCCGGGGATATTTTAGCTCTGGAAACACCATATATTTT
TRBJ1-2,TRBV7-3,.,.,CASSLNGGGGYTF,TGTGCCAGCAGCTTAAATGGTGGGGGCGGCTACACCTTC
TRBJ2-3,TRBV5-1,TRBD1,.,CASSTHPGQVRTDTQYF,TGCGCCAGCAGCACCCACCCGGGACAGGTTCGGACAGATACGCAGTATTTT
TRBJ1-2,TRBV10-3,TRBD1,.,CAIRDRGRDYGYTF,TGTGCCATCAGAGACAGGGGGCGCGACTATGGCTACACCTTC
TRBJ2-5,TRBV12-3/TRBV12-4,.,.,CASRGPDKGLVYF,TGTGCCAGCAGGGGTCCGGATAAGGGGTTAGTGTACTTC
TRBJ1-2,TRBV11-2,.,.,CASSLGMDTTF,TGTGCCAGCAGCTTAGGGATGGACACGACCTTC
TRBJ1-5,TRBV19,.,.,CASIPDINSNQPQHF,TGTGCCAGTATCCCCGACATCAATAGCAATCAGCCCCAGCATTTT
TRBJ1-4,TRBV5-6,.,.,CASSLAGSNEKLFF,TGTGCCAGCAGCTTGGCAGGATCTAATGAAAAACTGTTTTTT
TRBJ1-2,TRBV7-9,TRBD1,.,CASSPEPRDRGGYTF,TGTGCCAGCAGTCCCGAACCCCGGGACAGGGGCGGCTACACCTTC
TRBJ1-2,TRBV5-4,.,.,CASSLPQNYGYTF,TGTGCCAGCAGCTTGCCACAAAACTATGGCTACACCTTC
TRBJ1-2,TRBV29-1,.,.,CSVQGGNANYGYTF,TGCAGCGTCCAGGGAGGAAATGCTAACTATGGCTACACCTTC
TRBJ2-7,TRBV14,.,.,CASSRTGTSWGYEQYF,TGTGCCAGCAGCCGCACCGGGACATCGTGGGGATACGAGCAGTACTTC
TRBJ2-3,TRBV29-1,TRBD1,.,CSVVRGPTDTQYF,TGCAGCGTTGTGAGGGGGCCCACAGATACGCAGTATTTT
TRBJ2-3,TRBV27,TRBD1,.,CASSLLRTGGTPATDTQYF,TGTGCCAGCAGTTTATTGCGGACAGGGGGGACTCCAGCCACAGATACGCAGTATTTT
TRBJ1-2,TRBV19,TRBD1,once,CASNSGTAANYGYTF,TGTGCCAGTAATTCAGGGACAGCGGCTAACTATGGCTACACCTTC
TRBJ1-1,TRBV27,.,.,CASSLTGTGNTEAFF,TGTGCCAGCAGTCTTACAGGGACGGGGAACACTGAAGCTTTCTTT
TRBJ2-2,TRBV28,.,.,CASSYTGTGELFF,TGTGCCAGCAGTTATACGGGCACCGGGGAGCTGTTTTTT
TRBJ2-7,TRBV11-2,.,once,CASSLDLTGAYEQYF,TGTGCCAGCAGCTTAGATTTGACAGGAGCCTACGAGCAGTACTTC
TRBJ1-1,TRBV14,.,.,CASSQFMNTEAFF,TGTGCCAGCAGCCAATTCATGAACACTGAAGCTTTCTTT
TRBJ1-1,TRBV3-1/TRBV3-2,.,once,CASSHVNRRLF,TGTGCCAGCAGCCATGTTAACAGGCGGCTCTTT
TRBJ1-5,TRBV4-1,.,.,CASSQVAPTGNQPQHF,TGCGCCAGCAGCCAAGTAGCCCCGACGGGGAATCAGCCCCAGCATTTT
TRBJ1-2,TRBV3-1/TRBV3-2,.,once,CASSQGSGGSYGYTF,TGTGCCAGCAGCCAAGGAAGCGGGGGCTCCTATGGCTACACCTTC
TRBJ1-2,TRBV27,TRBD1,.,CASSLTHLRQGPYGYTF,TGTGCCAGCAGTTTAACCCATTTAAGACAGGGGCCCTATGGCTACACCTTC
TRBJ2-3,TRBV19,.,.,CASRRRQGTVQYF,TGTGCCAGTAGGAGACGTCAAGGGACTGTGCAGTATTTT
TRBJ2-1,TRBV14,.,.,CASSQLSVGQFF,TGTGCCAGCAGCCAATTGTCCGTCGGGCAGTTCTTC
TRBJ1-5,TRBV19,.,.,CASRWGGGAYHHQPQHF,TGTGCCAGTAGGTGGGGGGGAGGGGCCTACCACCATCAGCCCCAGCATTTT
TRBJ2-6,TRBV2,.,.,CASSVAISGANVLTF,TGTGCCAGCAGTGTGGCCATCTCTGGGGCCAACGTCCTGACTTTC
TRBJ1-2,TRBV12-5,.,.,CASGSTGWGGYTF,TGTGCTAGTGGTTCCACAGGGTGGGGTGGCTACACCTTC
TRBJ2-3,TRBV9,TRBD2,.,CASSPSGRGGISTDTQYF,TGTGCCAGCAGCCCAAGTGGGAGGGGCGGGATAAGCACAGATACGCAGTATTTT
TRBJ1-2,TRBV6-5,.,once,CASAHRGNYGYTF,TGTGCCAGCGCCCACCGGGGGAACTATGGCTACACCTTC
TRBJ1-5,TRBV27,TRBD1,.,CASRHTKTGDQPQHF,TGTGCCAGCAGGCATACAAAGACAGGGGATCAGCCCCAGCATTTT
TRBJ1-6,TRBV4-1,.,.,CASSPTGLGPLHF,TGCGCCAGCAGCCCGACAGGCTTGGGACCCCTCCACTTT
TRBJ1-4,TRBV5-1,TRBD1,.,CASSLTGGRNEKLFF,TGCGCCAGCAGTCTAACAGGGGGGAGAAATGAAAAACTGTTTTTT